A selection of T cell receptor beta chains follows, all from one sample in a study of type 1 regulatory T cells. No antigens are known for them. TCRdb reanalysed the reads using MiXCR and keeps one entry per CDR3 protein. The sample shows about 62,000 distinct CDR3 sequences, approximately 60% of them seen only once. Material for sequencing was cultured non-Tr1 T cells, either the whole culture or a sorted T cell fraction (not recorded which). These receptors were obtained from a human donor in good health. CDR3s include the opening cysteine and the closing phenylalanine or tryptophan. D genes are given only for firm matches. The size entry is marked missing in some rows and otherwise reads once, few, many or a size class.

V gene	clone size	CDR3 length	J gene	D gene	CDR3 DNA	CDR3 protein
TRBV20-1	-	13	TRBJ2-3	-	TGCAGTGCTAGAGGTTCGGGGACAGATACGCAGTATTTT	CSARGSGTDTQYF
TRBV5-1	once	14	TRBJ2-1	TRBD1	TGCGCCAGCAGCTTGGCGGGACAGGCCAATGAGCAGTTCTTC	CASSLAGQANEQFF
TRBV7-2	-	17	TRBJ1-5	-	TGTGCCAGCAGCTTAGTTGGGGGCTCGGGTAGCAATCAGCCCCAGCATTTT	CASSLVGGSGSNQPQHF
TRBV7-2	once	15	TRBJ2-1	TRBD2	TGTGCCAGCAGCTTAGATTTAGCGGGAGGGCGTGAGCAGTTCTTC	CASSLDLAGGREQFF
TRBV6-2/TRBV6-3	-	14	TRBJ2-2	-	TGTGCCAGCAGTTACTCGGGCTTCACCGGGGAGCTGTTTTTT	CASSYSGFTGELFF
TRBV3-1	few	18	TRBJ2-1	TRBD2	TGTGCCAGCAGCCAAGAGGCGACTAGCGGGATTTGGTACAATGAGCAGTTCTTC	CASSQEATSGIWYNEQFF
TRBV29-1	-	15	TRBJ2-1	TRBD2	TGCAGCGTTAAGCTTGGACTAGCGGCAAACAATGAGCAGTTCTTC	CSVKLGLAANNEQFF
TRBV7-2	-	16	TRBJ2-1	TRBD2	TGTGCCAGCAGCTTAGTTTTGCTAGCGGGGAACAATGAGCAGTTCTTC	CASSLVLLAGNNEQFF
TRBV7-2	-	12	TRBJ2-7	-	TGTGCCAGCAGCTTAGCAAGGGACGAGCAGTACTTC	CASSLARDEQYF
TRBV7-2	few	14	TRBJ2-5	TRBD2	TGTGCCAGCACCAGCGGGAACTTTATTGAGACCCAGTACTTC	CASTSGNFIETQYF
TRBV24-1	-	16	TRBJ2-7	-	TGTGCCACCAGTGATTTGCCGGGCGCCCACTCCTACGAGCAGTACTTC	CATSDLPGAHSYEQYF
TRBV3-1	-	14	TRBJ1-2	-	TGTGCCAGCAGCCCGGACAGTCCGCCTTATGGCTACACCTTC	CASSPDSPPYGYTF
TRBV5-4	once	14	TRBJ2-7	-	TGTGCCAGCAGCTTGGATCCCGTTACAGGGGAGCAGTACTTC	CASSLDPVTGEQYF
TRBV4-2	few	16	TRBJ1-2	TRBD1	TGTGCCAGCAGCCAAGAGTCACAGGGGAGAGGCTATGGCTACACCTTC	CASSQESQGRGYGYTF
TRBV7-2	-	14	TRBJ2-4	-	TGTGCCAGCAGCTTAGAGCTGGGGTTGAACATTCAGTACTTC	CASSLELGLNIQYF
TRBV5-1	-	15	TRBJ2-1	TRBD2	TGCGCCAGCAGCTGGCGGGAGGGAATTTACAATGAGCAGTTCTTC	CASSWREGIYNEQFF
TRBV29-1	-	13	TRBJ1-2	-	TGCAGCGTTTCTCACAGGCTGCAGGATGGCTACACCTTC	CSVSHRLQDGYTF
TRBV20-1	-	14	TRBJ1-1	-	TGCAGTGCTAGAGATCTCCACCTGAACACTGAAGCTTTCTTT	CSARDLHLNTEAFF
TRBV20-1	-	15	TRBJ2-7	-	TGCAGTGCTAGAGACACCGGGTCTGGTCCATACGAGCAGTACTTC	CSARDTGSGPYEQYF
TRBV6-1	few	15	TRBJ2-5	TRBD1	TGTGCCAGCAGTGAAGTATTGACAGGGAAAGAGACCCAGTACTTC	CASSEVLTGKETQYF
TRBV20-1	once	14	TRBJ2-2	-	TGCAGTGCCACACAGGGCTCGAACACCGGGGAGCTGTTTTTT	CSATQGSNTGELFF
TRBV20-1	-	14	TRBJ1-6	-	TGCAGTGCGGGGGCTTCTTCATCTAATTCACCCCTCCACTTT	CSAGASSSNSPLHF
TRBV20-1	-	16	TRBJ2-2	-	TGCAGTGCTAGTGACACCGGGACTGCGAACGCCGGGGAGCTGTTTTTT	CSASDTGTANAGELFF
TRBV3-1	few	14	TRBJ2-7	TRBD2	TGTGCCAGCAGCCACGGGACTAGCGGGACCGAGCAGTACTTC	CASSHGTSGTEQYF
TRBV12-3/TRBV12-4	-	14	TRBJ1-1	-	TGTGCCAGCAGTTTAGCGAGACAGGCCCCTGGGGCTTTCTTT	CASSLARQAPGAFF
TRBV7-9	-	14	TRBJ2-3	TRBD1	TGTGCCAGCAGCTCATGGACAGGGGAGGATACGCAGTATTTT	CASSSWTGEDTQYF
TRBV20-1	few	18	TRBJ2-6	-	TGCAGTGCTAGAGTCTCCGGGCAGGGTGTCAGTGGGGCCAACGTCCTGACTTTC	CSARVSGQGVSGANVLTF
TRBV7-2	-	14	TRBJ2-5	-	TGTGCCAGCAGCTTAGCTATGACGGGCGAGACCCAGTACTTC	CASSLAMTGETQYF
TRBV5-1	-	18	TRBJ1-5	TRBD1	TGCGCCAGCAGCTTGCTTGGAGATAGGACAGGGTTTAATCAGCCCCAGCATTTT	CASSLLGDRTGFNQPQHF
TRBV9	-	16	TRBJ1-3	-	TGTGCCAGCAGCGTTCGGGCCAACCAAACGGGAAACACCATATATTTT	CASSVRANQTGNTIYF
TRBV25-1	-	14	TRBJ2-7	-	TGTGCCAGCAGTGAACCGGGACGCCTCCCCGAGCAGTACTTC	CASSEPGRLPEQYF
TRBV3-1	-	13	TRBJ2-7	-	TGTGCCAGCAGCCAAGGGTCTCCCCAAGAGCAGTACTTC	CASSQGSPQEQYF
TRBV3-1	few	15	TRBJ1-6	TRBD1	TGTGCCAGCAGTCTCCGGGACAGATATAATTCACCCCTCCACTTT	CASSLRDRYNSPLHF
TRBV7-9	-	18	TRBJ1-3	-	TGTGCCAGCAGCTCCGAACGAGGGTCGACCGTGATTGGAAACACCATATATTTT	CASSSERGSTVIGNTIYF
TRBV18	-	13	TRBJ1-1	TRBD1	TGTGCCAGCTCACCGGGACAGGACACAGAAGCTTTCTTT	CASSPGQDTEAFF
TRBV6-1	-	13	TRBJ1-1	TRBD1	TGTGCCAGCAGGGACAGGGCGGCCACTGAAGCTTTCTTT	CASRDRAATEAFF